The 26 T cell receptor beta chains in this list originate from one sample, sequenced in a study of blood T cell repertoires in COVID-19. Profiling relied on immunoSEQ multiplex PCR, and the TCRdb table lists in-frame clones only, not all of them. The sample lists 190,000 or so clones; around nine tenths were seen once. Material for sequencing was peripheral blood. These receptors were collected from a man between 60 and 75 years old who had recovered from COVID-19.

The chain links TRBV7-2 to TRBJ2-7; TRBD2 matches at 9 bases. The V gene's germline CDR1 is SGHTA and CDR2 FQGNSA. This CDR3 has 14 residues. With 8 bases clipped from V and 1 base from J, the junction kept 6 bases outside the gene matches. The CDR3: CASSSAGGSYEQYF. The CDR3 bases are TGTGCCAGCTCCTCAGCGGGGGGTTCCTACGAGCAGTACTTC.

This clone was picked up a small number of times. The rearrangement uses TRBV12-5 and TRBJ2-5; TRBD1 matches at 7 bases. The CDR3 runs to 17 residues. Germline V gene data show CDR1 as LGHNT and CDR2 as FRNRAP. Trimming cost V 7 bases and J 3 bases; bases outside gene matches: 17. Here the CDR3 reads CASDTRSAGTAKETQYF. CDR3 bases: TGTGCTAGTGATACGAGGTCCGCCGGGACAGCGAAAGAGACCCAGTACTTC.

This chain connects TRBV5-4 to TRBJ2-3; D unclear. The V gene lost 1 base and the J gene lost 6 bases, with 15 bases spanning the gap. Germline V gene data show CDR1 as SGHNT and CDR2 as YYREEE (reference sequence). The CDR3 is 15 residues long. The CDR3 nucleotides are TGTGCCAGCAGCTTGACCAGCGCCCACGGTGATACGCAGTATTTT. Translating gives CASSLTSAHGDTQYF.

The V call is TRBV9, the J call TRBJ2-2; 8 nucleotides line up with TRBD1. J lost 0 bases, V lost 7 bases, and 5 bases had no gene match. Germline-derived CDR1 and CDR2 are SGDLS and YYNGEE. CDR3 length equals 15 residues. CDR3 nucleotide sequence: TGTGCCAGCGGGGACAGGCGGACGAACACCGGGGAGCTGTTTTTT. Translation: CASGDRRTNTGELFF.

The chain combines TRBV9 with TRBJ2-5; D might be TRBD1 (5 bases). Germline V gene data show CDR1 as SGDLS and CDR2 as YYNGEE. The CDR3 totals 14 residues. Trimming cost V 0 bases and J 3 bases, with 9 bases left between them. Here the CDR3 DNA reads TGTGCCAGCAGCGTAGTAGGGGCGGAAGAGACCCAGTACTTC. Translated, it gives CASSVVGAEETQYF.

The chain couples TRBV3-1 (or the pseudogene TRBV3-2) to TRBJ2-5; the D is unclear. Trimming cost V 2 bases and J 3 bases, with 7 bases left between them. Germline V gene lookup returns CDR1 LGHDT and CDR2 YNNKEL (reference sequence). The CDR3 is 13 residues long. CDR3: CASSQTVKETQYF. DNA for the CDR3: TGTGCCAGCAGCCAAACAGTTAAAGAGACCCAGTACTTC.

This clone was counted a single time. This chain uses TRBV7-3 with TRBJ2-2; TRBD1 might be the D (6 bases). The CDR3 covers 15 residues. V lost 5 bases, J lost 3 bases, and 13 bases lay in between. The germline gives CDR1 SGHTA, CDR2 FQGTGA. The CDR3 DNA reads as TGTGCCAGCAGCCCCACAGGGACGGACACCGGGGAGCTGTTTTTT. It specifies CASSPTGTDTGELFF.

The chain carries TRBV28 and TRBJ2-3; D is unresolved. The germline CDR1 and CDR2 sequences are MDHEN and SYDVKM. The CDR3 is 14 residues long. The V and J ends lost 2 bases and 2 bases respectively, with 8 bases between them. The CDR3 DNA sequence: TGTGCCAGCAGTTTAGAGCGAGCCACAGATACGCAGTATTTT. It yields the protein CASSLERATDTQYF.

The chain is built from TRBV5-1 and TRBJ2-7; D remains ambiguous. Trimming stripped 1 base from V and 7 bases from J, with 15 bases between. The CDR3 totals 14 residues. CDR1 is SGHRS, CDR2 YFSETQ, per germline. CDR3 nucleotide sequence: TGCGCCAGCAGCTTGTTAGGTCGGAGTGGGGAGCAGTACTTC. Translating gives CASSLLGRSGEQYF.

This clone has more than one count but fewer than ten. CDR3 nucleotides: TGCGCCAGCAGCCAAGGACAGTTTAATGAAAAACTGTTTTTT. It encodes CASSQGQFNEKLFF. The rearrangement uses TRBV4-1 and TRBJ1-4; TRBD1 is a possible D gene (5 bases). The germline V and J ends were trimmed by 1 base and 4 bases, with 7 bases remaining between them. Germline values: CDR1 MGHRA, CDR2 YSYEKL. CDR3 length equals 14 residues.

This chain uses TRBV19 with TRBJ2-5; 8 bases match TRBD2. V trimming: 3 bases; J trimming: 6 bases; junction bases outside the gene matches: 3. The CDR3 sequence is 13 residues long. CDR1 and CDR2 from the germline V gene are LNHDA and SQIVND (reference sequence). This chain's CDR3 is CASSIGGVKTQYF. CDR3 sequence (DNA): TGTGCCAGTAGTATCGGGGGGGTGAAGACCCAGTACTTC.

V is TRBV7-8 and J is TRBJ1-6; 8 bases map to TRBD1. The germline gives CDR1 SGHVS, CDR2 FQNEAQ. The CDR3 spans 12 residues. With 5 bases clipped from V and 14 bases from J, the junction kept 5 bases outside the gene matches. Here the CDR3 reads CASSARGPALHF. Here the CDR3 DNA reads TGTGCCAGCAGCGCCAGGGGGCCGGCCCTCCACTTT.

V gene TRBV19 combines with J gene TRBJ2-5; 8 nucleotides line up with TRBD2. This CDR3 comprises 17 residues. Trimming removed 4 bases from V and 0 bases from J; junction bases left unmatched: 10. Germline assignment: CDR1 LNHDA and CDR2 SQIVND (reference sequence). Here the CDR3 DNA reads TGTGCCAGTAGTAGGGTGGGAGCGGGAGCCGACCAAGAGACCCAGTACTTC. This codes for CASSRVGAGADQETQYF.

This clone has a handful of counts. V gene TRBV9 combines with J gene TRBJ2-7, with 10 bases identical to TRBD1. Germline loops: CDR1 SGDLS, CDR2 YYNGEE. Trimming removed 6 bases from V and 7 bases from J; junction bases left unmatched: 16. CDR3 length equals 16 residues. The CDR3 reads CASTSGGTGDSREQYF. The DNA for the CDR3 is TGTGCCAGCACCTCAGGCGGGACAGGGGATTCTCGAGAGCAGTACTTC.

This clone was recorded only once. The V and J genes are TRBV18 and TRBJ2-2; D may be TRBD2 (5 bases). CDR3 length equals 16 residues. V lost 2 bases and J 5 bases, leaving 15 bases between the germline ends. Germline loops: CDR1 KGHSH, CDR2 LQKENI. The chain's CDR3 is CASSPEAGPGTGELFF. CDR3 sequence (DNA): TGTGCCAGCTCACCAGAGGCAGGCCCGGGGACCGGGGAGCTGTTTTTT.

The CDR3 sequence: CASSLNTGYQETQYF. The CDR3 coding sequence is TGTGCCAGCAGTTTGAACACAGGGTACCAAGAGACCCAGTACTTC. The chain has TRBV27 and TRBJ2-5, with a tentative D call TRBD1 (6 bases). Trimming removed 3 bases at V and 0 bases at J, with 11 bases between. In germline, CDR1 is MNHEY, CDR2 SMNVEV (reference sequence). The CDR3 spans 15 residues.

This rearrangement joins TRBV7-2 to TRBJ1-5; a weak D match, TRBD1 (6 bases). The germline V and J ends were trimmed by 2 bases and 7 bases, with 15 bases remaining between them. This CDR3 spans 15 amino acids. CDR1 is SGHTA and CDR2 is FQGNSA in the germline V gene. The CDR3 here is CASSLRDRTGQPQHF. DNA for the CDR3: TGTGCCAGCAGCTTACGAGACAGAACAGGGCAGCCCCAGCATTTT.

The chain uses TRBV5-1 and TRBJ2-2; possible D gene TRBD1, 6 bases. The CDR3 sequence is 14 residues long. The germline CDR1 and CDR2 sequences are SGHRS and YFSETQ. Between the trimmed V and J ends, which lost 3 bases and 4 bases, there was a span of 10 bases. CDR3 loop: CASSSTGITGELFF. CDR3 sequence (DNA): TGCGCCAGCAGCTCTACAGGGATCACCGGGGAGCTGTTTTTT.

The V and J genes are TRBV7-3 and TRBJ2-7, with 8 nucleotides matching TRBD2. The germline CDR1 and CDR2 sequences are SGHTA and FQGTGA. After removal of 5 bases from V and 9 bases from J, the junction contained 12 bases not matched to a gene. The CDR3 is made up of 14 amino acids. The CDR3 nucleotides read TGTGCCAGCAGCCAGGGGACAAGCGGGGGATTGCAGTACTTC. Its protein is CASSQGTSGGLQYF.

Turning to this clone: An end of the junction does not agree with germline; a read error may underlie this. The V gene is TRBV6-5, the J gene TRBJ2-5, with 9 nucleotides matching TRBD2. CDR3 length: 14 amino acids. Germline lookup yields CDR1 MNHEY and CDR2 SVGAGI. CDR3 bases: TGTGCCAGCAGTTACTCAAATTTAGGGACTAGCTGGGACTTC. Encoded protein: CASSYSNLGTSWDF.

J is TRBJ2-3 and V is TRBV5-4; 10 bases are shared with TRBD2. CDR3 length equals 17 residues. Germline lookup yields CDR1 SGHNT and CDR2 YYREEE (reference sequence). With V trimmed by 4 bases and J by 2 bases, 10 bases remained unmatched. The CDR3 DNA is TGTGCCAGCAGCGCCCGACTCAGCGGGGGGGTCACAGATACGCAGTATTTT. Protein product: CASSARLSGGVTDTQYF.

As to this clone: The sample contains more than one DNA sequence encoding this CDR3. The chain uses TRBV24-1 and TRBJ2-3; 8 positions match TRBD1. CDR3 length equals 15 residues. The J segment lost 1 base and the V segment lost 4 bases, leaving 3 bases of the junction unmatched. CDR1 and CDR2 from the germline V gene are KGHDR and SFDVKD. DNA of the CDR3: TGTGCCACCAGTGAGGGGGGACAGGGCACAGATACGCAGTATTTT. Translation: CATSEGGQGTDTQYF.

V is TRBV2 and J is TRBJ1-5, with D unresolved. Per the germline V gene, CDR1 is SNHLY and CDR2 is FYNNEI. The V gene lost 6 bases and the J gene lost 6 bases, with 15 bases spanning the gap. CDR3 length: 14 amino acids. The CDR3 coding sequence is TGTGCCAGCAGCGTTATAGAGGAGGGTCAGCCCCAGCATTTT. Protein sequence: CASSVIEEGQPQHF.

V usage is TRBV2 and J usage is TRBJ2-5, with D maybe TRBD1 (6 bases). This CDR3 is built from 14 residues. V gave up 7 bases and J gave up 2 bases, with 14 bases separating them. Germline V lookup: CDR1 SNHLY, CDR2 FYNNEI. The CDR3 DNA reads TGTGCCAGCAAGCCGGGACACCAACAAGAGACCCAGTACTTC. Its protein is CASKPGHQQETQYF. The complete variable domain, with remaining parts taken from reference TRBV2 and TRBJ2-5, reads EPEVTQTPSHQVTQMGQEVILRCVPISNHLYFYWYRQILGQKVEFLVSFYNNEISEKSEIFDDQFSVERPDGSNFTLKIRSTKLEDSAMYFCASKPGHQQETQYFGPGTRLLVL.

The chain couples TRBV20-1 to TRBJ2-3; D gene unclear. This CDR3 region has 13 residues. Deletions cut 3 bases from V and 6 bases from J, with 13 bases between. From germline, CDR1 is DFQATT and CDR2 SNEGSKA (reference sequence). The CDR3 spells CSASRLLADTQYF. The CDR3 region has the DNA TGCAGTGCTAGTCGACTCCTGGCGGATACGCAGTATTTT.

This clone occurred a few times. CDR3 DNA sequence: TGCGCCAGCAGTGAGGAGGGGGCAAGTTCACCCCTCCACTTT. Amino acids: CASSEEGASSPLHF. V is TRBV10-1 and J is TRBJ1-6; 7 nucleotides line up with TRBD1. Germline CDR1 WNHNN, CDR2 SYGVQD (reference sequence). The CDR3 loop spans 14 amino acids. Unmatched junction bases numbered 4, after V lost 2 bases and J lost 9 bases.